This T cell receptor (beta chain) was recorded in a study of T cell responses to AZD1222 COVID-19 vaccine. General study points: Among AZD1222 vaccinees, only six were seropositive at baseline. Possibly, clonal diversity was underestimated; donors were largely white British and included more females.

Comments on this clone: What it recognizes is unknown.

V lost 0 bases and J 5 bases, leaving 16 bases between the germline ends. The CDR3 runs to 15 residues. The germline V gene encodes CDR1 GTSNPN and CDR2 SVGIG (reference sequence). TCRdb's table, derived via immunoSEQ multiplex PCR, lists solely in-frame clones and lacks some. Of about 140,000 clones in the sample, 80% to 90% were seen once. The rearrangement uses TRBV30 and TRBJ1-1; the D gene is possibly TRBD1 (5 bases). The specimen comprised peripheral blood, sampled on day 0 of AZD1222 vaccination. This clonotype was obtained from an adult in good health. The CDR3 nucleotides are TGTGCCTGGAGTGTACACCCAGGGCTGAGTACTGAAGCTTTCTTT. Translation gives CAWSVHPGLSTEAFF.